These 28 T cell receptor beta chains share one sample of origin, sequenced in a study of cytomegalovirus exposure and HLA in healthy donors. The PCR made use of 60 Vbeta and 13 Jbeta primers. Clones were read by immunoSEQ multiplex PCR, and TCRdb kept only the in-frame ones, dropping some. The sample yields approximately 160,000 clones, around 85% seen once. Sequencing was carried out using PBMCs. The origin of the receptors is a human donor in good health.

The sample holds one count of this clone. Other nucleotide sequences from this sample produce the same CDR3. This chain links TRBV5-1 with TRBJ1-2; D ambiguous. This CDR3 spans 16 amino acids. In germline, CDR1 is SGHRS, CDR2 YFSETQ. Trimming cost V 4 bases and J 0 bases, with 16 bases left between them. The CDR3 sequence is CASSKLSGEANYGYTF. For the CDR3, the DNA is TGCGCCAGCAGCAAATTATCCGGGGAAGCTAACTATGGCTACACCTTC.

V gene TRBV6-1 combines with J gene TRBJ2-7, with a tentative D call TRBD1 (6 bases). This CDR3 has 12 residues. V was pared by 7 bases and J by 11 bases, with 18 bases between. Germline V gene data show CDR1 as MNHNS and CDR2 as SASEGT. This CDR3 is CASNPGVGFKYF. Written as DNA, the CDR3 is TGTGCCAGCAATCCAGGGGTTGGGTTTAAGTACTTC.

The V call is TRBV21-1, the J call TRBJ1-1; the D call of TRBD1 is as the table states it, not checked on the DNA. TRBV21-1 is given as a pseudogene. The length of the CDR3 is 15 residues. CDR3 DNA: TGTGCCAGCAGCAATTCAGTCAGAAAAGTTACTGAAGCTTTCTTT. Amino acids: CASSNSVRKVTEAFF.

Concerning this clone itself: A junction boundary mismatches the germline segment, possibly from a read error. The CDR3 loop is CASSPGTTSSVEQFF. The CDR3 DNA follows: TGTGCTAGCAGCCCCGGGACTACCTCTTCCGTTGAGCAGTTCTTC. J is TRBJ2-1 and V is TRBV7-7, with 7 bases matching TRBD2. Germline CDR1 is SSHAT and CDR2 is FNYEAQ (reference sequence). This CDR3 comprises 15 residues.

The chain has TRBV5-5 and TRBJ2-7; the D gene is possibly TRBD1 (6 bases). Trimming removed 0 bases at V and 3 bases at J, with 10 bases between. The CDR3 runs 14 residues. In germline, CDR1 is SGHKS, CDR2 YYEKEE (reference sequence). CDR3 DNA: TGTGCCAGCAGCTTGGGGGACAAGTACTACGAGCAGTACTTC. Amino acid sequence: CASSLGDKYYEQYF.

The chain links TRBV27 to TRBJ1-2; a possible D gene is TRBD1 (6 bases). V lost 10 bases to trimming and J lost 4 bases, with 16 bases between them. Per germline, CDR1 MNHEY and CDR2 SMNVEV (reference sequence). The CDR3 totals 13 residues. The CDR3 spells CATAGARTYGYTF. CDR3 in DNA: TGTGCCACCGCGGGGGCGCGGACCTATGGCTACACCTTC.

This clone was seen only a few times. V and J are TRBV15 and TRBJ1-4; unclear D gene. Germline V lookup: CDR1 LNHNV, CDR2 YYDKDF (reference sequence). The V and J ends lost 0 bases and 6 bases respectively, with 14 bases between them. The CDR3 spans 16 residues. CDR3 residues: CATSRDRREVDEKLFF. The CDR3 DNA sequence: TGTGCCACCAGCAGAGATCGGAGGGAAGTCGATGAAAAACTGTTTTTT.

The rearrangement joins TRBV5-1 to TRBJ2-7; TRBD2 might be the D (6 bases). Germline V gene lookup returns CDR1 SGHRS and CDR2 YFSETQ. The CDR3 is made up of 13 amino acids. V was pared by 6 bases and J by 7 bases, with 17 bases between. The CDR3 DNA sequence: TGCGCCAGCACCCTTCACAGCGGGCGTGAGCAGTACTTC. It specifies CASTLHSGREQYF.

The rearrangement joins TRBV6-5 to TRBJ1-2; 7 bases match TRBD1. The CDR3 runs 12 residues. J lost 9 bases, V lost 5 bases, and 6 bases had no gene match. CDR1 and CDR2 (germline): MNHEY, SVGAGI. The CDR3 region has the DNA TGTGCCAGCAGTCGTTCGACAGGGAGCTACACCTTC. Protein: CASSRSTGSYTF.

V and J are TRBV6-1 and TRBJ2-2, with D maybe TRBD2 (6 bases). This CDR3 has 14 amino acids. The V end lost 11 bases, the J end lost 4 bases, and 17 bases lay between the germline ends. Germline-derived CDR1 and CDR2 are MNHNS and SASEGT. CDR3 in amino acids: CAGLRDSFTGELFF. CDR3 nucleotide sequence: TGTGCCGGACTCCGGGACTCCTTCACCGGGGAGCTGTTTTTT.

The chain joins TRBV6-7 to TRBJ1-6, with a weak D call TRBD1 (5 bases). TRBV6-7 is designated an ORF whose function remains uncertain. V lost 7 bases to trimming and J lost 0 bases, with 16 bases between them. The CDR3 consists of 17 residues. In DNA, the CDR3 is TGTGCCAGCACCCCCCCCGGAGGGACCTCCTATAATTCACCCCTCCACTTT. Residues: CASTPPGGTSYNSPLHF.

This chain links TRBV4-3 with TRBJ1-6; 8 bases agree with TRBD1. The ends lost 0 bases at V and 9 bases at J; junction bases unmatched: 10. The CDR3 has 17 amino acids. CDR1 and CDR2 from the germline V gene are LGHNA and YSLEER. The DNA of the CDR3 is TGCGCCAGCAGCCAAGATCGGGTTATCCAGGGGGCTTCACCCCTCCACTTT. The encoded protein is CASSQDRVIQGASPLHF.

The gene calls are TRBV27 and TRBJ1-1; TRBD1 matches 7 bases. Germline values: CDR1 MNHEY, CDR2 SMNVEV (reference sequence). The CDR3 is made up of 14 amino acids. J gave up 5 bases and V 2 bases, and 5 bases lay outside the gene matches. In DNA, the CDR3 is TGTGCCAGCAGTTTACAGGGGGGCTTGACTGAAGCTTTCTTT. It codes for CASSLQGGLTEAFF.

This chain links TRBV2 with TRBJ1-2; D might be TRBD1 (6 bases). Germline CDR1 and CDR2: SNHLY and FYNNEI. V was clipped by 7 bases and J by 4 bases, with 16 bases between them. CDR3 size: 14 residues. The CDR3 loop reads CASIADSGAYGYTF. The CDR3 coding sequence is TGTGCCAGCATCGCCGATTCAGGGGCCTATGGCTACACCTTC.

CDR3 DNA sequence: TGTGCCAGCCGAATCCGGGATCCATTCTTGAACACTGAAGCTTTCTTT. The encoded protein is CASRIRDPFLNTEAFF. J is TRBJ1-1 and V is TRBV7-9; D gene uncertain. Germline V CDR1 and CDR2: SEHNR, FQNEAQ (reference sequence). The V end lost 8 bases, the J end lost 0 bases, and 19 bases lay between the germline ends. The CDR3 loop spans 16 amino acids. Complete variable domain (other parts from reference TRBV7-9 and TRBJ1-1): DTGVSQNPRHKITKRGQNVTFRCDPISEHNRLYWYRQTLGQGPEFLTYFQNEAQLEKSRLLSDRFSAERPKGSFSTLEIQRTEQGDSAMYLCASRIRDPFLNTEAFFGQGTRLTVV.

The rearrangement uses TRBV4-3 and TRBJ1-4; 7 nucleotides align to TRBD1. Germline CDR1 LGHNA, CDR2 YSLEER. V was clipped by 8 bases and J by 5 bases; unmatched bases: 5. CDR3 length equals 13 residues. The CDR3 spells CASRDSQNEKLFF. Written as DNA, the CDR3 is TGCGCCAGCCGGGACAGCCAAAATGAAAAACTGTTTTTT.

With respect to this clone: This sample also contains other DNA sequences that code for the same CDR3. This CDR3 reads CASSLTGDYGYTF. CDR3 sequence (DNA): TGTGCCAGCAGTCTGACAGGGGACTATGGCTACACCTTC. J is TRBJ1-2 and V is TRBV5-4, with TRBD1 identical over 8 bases. Germline V gene data show CDR1 as SGHNT and CDR2 as YYREEE (reference sequence). Trimming removed 5 bases from V and 3 bases from J; junction bases left unmatched: 3. This CDR3 has 13 residues.

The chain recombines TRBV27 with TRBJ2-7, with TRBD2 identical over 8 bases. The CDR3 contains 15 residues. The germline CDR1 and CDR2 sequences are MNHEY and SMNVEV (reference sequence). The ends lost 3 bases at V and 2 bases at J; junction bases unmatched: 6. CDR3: CASSLRRGATYEQYF. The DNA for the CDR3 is TGTGCCAGCAGTTTGAGGCGGGGGGCAACCTACGAGCAGTACTTC.

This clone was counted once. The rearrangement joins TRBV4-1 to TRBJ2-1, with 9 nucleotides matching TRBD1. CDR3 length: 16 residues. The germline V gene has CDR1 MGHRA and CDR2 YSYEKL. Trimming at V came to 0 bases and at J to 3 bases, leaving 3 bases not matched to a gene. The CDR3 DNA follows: TGCGCCAGCAGCCAAGATGCGGACAGGGGCTACAATGAGCAGTTCTTC. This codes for CASSQDADRGYNEQFF.

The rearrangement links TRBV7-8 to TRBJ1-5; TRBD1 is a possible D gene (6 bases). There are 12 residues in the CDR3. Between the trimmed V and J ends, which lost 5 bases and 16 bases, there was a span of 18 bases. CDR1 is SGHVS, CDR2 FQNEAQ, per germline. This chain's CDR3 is CASSAGGGSCHF. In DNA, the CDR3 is TGTGCCAGCAGCGCCGGGGGGGGCTCCTGCCATTTT.

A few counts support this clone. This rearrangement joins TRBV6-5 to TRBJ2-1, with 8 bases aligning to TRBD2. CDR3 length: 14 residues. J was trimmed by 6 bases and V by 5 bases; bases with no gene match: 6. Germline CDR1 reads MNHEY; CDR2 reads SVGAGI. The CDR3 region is CASSPPGTSNEQFF. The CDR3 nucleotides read TGTGCCAGCAGTCCCCCCGGGACTAGCAATGAGCAGTTCTTC.

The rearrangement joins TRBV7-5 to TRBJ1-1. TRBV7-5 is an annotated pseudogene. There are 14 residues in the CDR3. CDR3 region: CARSPGSPGTEAFF. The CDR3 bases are TGTGCCAGAAGCCCCGGGTCCCCGGGGACTGAAGCTTTCTTT.

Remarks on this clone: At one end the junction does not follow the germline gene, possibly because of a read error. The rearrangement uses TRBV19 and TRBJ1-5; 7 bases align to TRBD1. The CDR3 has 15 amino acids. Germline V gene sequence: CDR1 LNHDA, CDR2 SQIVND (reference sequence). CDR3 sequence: CASRIGTVENQPQHF. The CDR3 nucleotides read TGTGCCAGTAGAATAGGGACAGTAGAGAATCAGCCCCAGCATTTT.

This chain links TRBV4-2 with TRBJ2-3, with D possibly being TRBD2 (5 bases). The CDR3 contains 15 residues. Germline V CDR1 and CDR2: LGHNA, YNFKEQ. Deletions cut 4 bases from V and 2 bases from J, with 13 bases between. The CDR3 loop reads CASSPRTHITDTQYF. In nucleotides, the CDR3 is TGTGCCAGCAGCCCCCGGACTCATATCACAGATACGCAGTATTTT.

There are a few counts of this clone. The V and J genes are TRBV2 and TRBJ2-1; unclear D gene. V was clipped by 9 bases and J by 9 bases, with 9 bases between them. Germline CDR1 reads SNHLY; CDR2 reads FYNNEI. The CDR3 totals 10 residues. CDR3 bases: TGTGCCAGTTTGCGCGGTGAGCAGTTCTTC. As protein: CASLRGEQFF.

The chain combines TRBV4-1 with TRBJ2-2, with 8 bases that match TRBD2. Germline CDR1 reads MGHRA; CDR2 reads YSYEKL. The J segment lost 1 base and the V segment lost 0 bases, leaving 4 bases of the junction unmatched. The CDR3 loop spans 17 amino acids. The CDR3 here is CASSQDPSGGNTGELFF. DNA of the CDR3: TGCGCCAGCAGCCAAGATCCAAGCGGGGGGAACACCGGGGAGCTGTTTTTT.

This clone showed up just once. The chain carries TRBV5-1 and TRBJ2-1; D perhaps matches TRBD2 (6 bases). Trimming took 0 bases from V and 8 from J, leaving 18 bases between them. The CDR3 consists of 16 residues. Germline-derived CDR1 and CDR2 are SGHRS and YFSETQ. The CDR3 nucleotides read TGCGCCAGCAGCTTGGCCAGGGACTCCGCTATGGATGAGCAGTTCTTC. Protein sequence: CASSLARDSAMDEQFF.

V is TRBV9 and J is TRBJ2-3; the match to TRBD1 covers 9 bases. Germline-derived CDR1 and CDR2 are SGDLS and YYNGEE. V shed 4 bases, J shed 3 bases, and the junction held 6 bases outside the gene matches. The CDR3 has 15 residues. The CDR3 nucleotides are TGTGCCAGCAGCCTGGGACAGGGAAGAACAGATACGCAGTATTTT. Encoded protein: CASSLGQGRTDTQYF.